The 18 T cell receptor beta chains reported below all come from one sample, sequenced in a study of cytotoxic CD8 clonotypes in ibrutinib-treated CLL. The assay was immunoSEQ multiplex PCR, and TCRdb's table has in-frame clones only and misses some. The data contain about 130,000 clones, approximately 81% of them singletons. The input for sequencing was PBMCs, taken after 12 months of ibrutinib treatment. These TCRs come from a human donor with chronic lymphocytic leukemia.

The sample holds one count of this clone. The V gene is TRBV27, the J gene TRBJ1-1; D unresolved. V dropped 6 bases and J dropped 0 bases, with 14 bases sitting between them. Germline CDR1 reads MNHEY; CDR2 reads SMNVEV (reference sequence). This CDR3 contains 15 residues. CDR3 sequence (DNA): TGTGCCAGCAGGTTACAGACCAATATGAACACTGAAGCTTTCTTT. As protein: CASRLQTNMNTEAFF.

This sequence joins TRBV11-3 and TRBJ2-1, with D maybe TRBD1 (5 bases). CDR1 and CDR2 from the germline V gene are SGHNT and YENEEA. The CDR3 sequence is 13 residues long. V gave up 3 bases and J gave up 5 bases, with 8 bases separating them. Here the CDR3 reads CASSLQGHNEQFF. Written as DNA, the CDR3 is TGTGCCAGCAGCTTGCAGGGCCACAATGAGCAGTTCTTC.

The chain links TRBV9 to TRBJ2-1, with TRBD2 matching over 12 bases. This CDR3 has 18 residues. Germline CDR1 SGDLS, CDR2 YYNGEE. J gave up 9 bases and V 3 bases, and 16 bases lay outside the gene matches. CDR3 sequence: CASSANDDLAGGPIEQFF. The CDR3 DNA is TGTGCCAGCAGCGCCAACGACGATCTAGCGGGAGGGCCGATTGAGCAGTTCTTC.

V gene TRBV9 combines with J gene TRBJ2-3; unclear D gene. This CDR3 region has 17 residues. Trimming removed 4 bases from V and 2 bases from J, with 20 bases in between. From germline, CDR1 is SGDLS and CDR2 YYNGEE. As DNA, the CDR3 is TGTGCCAGCAGCCCCGGGCCCGCAGATCTCTTCACAGATACGCAGTATTTT. Protein sequence: CASSPGPADLFTDTQYF.

The CDR3 region has the DNA TGTGCCAGCAGCTTGGAGGTAAGGGGCGATGCGAATCAGCCCCAGCATTTT. Its protein is CASSLEVRGDANQPQHF. This chain connects TRBV11-3 to TRBJ1-5, with D tentatively TRBD1 (5 bases). The CDR3 runs 17 residues. CDR1 is SGHNT and CDR2 is YENEEA in the germline V gene. Trimming cost V 3 bases and J 4 bases, with 19 bases left between them.

The CDR3 DNA follows: TGTGCCAGCAGTTGGACAGGGCAGAACACCGGGGAGCTGTTTTTT. As protein: CASSWTGQNTGELFF. The V and J genes are TRBV2 and TRBJ2-2, with 8 nucleotides matching TRBD1. The CDR3 extends over 15 amino acids. Germline lookup yields CDR1 SNHLY and CDR2 FYNNEI. V was clipped by 5 bases and J by 1 base; unmatched bases: 3.

V gene TRBV28 combines with J gene TRBJ2-7; D is uncertain. The V and J ends lost 5 bases and 2 bases respectively, with 13 bases between them. CDR3 size: 14 residues. Looked up from germline, CDR1 is MDHEN and CDR2 is SYDVKM. DNA of the CDR3: TGTGCCAGCAGTAAGTCAGTCCCCGCCTACGAGCAGTACTTC. This encodes CASSKSVPAYEQYF.

V is TRBV28 and J is TRBJ2-2; D call uncertain. Germline V CDR1 and CDR2: MDHEN, SYDVKM. V was trimmed by 4 bases and J by 1 base, leaving 10 bases between them. This CDR3 has 15 amino acids. The CDR3: CASSSLTENTGELFF. The CDR3 DNA reads as TGTGCCAGCAGTTCGCTCACTGAGAACACCGGGGAGCTGTTTTTT.

The J gene is TRBJ1-5, the V gene TRBV4-1, with 8 nucleotides matching TRBD1. Germline CDR1 is MGHRA and CDR2 is YSYEKL. V lost 3 bases and J lost 4; bases outside the gene matches: 5. The CDR3 extends over 15 amino acids. The CDR3 spells CASSQQQGVNQPQHF. CDR3 coding DNA: TGCGCCAGCAGCCAGCAACAGGGGGTGAATCAGCCCCAGCATTTT.

This chain connects TRBV7-2 to TRBJ2-2; the match to TRBD2 covers 10 bases. The CDR3 is 16 residues long. With 4 bases clipped from V and 4 bases from J, the junction kept 6 bases outside the gene matches. CDR1 is SGHTA and CDR2 is FQGNSA in the germline V gene. CDR3 sequence reads: CASSSRTSGSTGELFF. CDR3 nucleotides: TGTGCCAGCAGCTCCCGGACTAGCGGAAGCACCGGGGAGCTGTTTTTT.

The chain has TRBV7-6 and TRBJ2-5, with TRBD1 matching over 12 bases. The CDR3 contains 15 residues. V trimming: 4 bases; J trimming: 4 bases; junction bases outside the gene matches: 4. Germline V CDR1 and CDR2: SGHVS, FNYEAQ. The CDR3 here is CASSWGTGGPETQYF. Here the CDR3 DNA reads TGTGCCAGCAGCTGGGGGACAGGGGGCCCAGAGACCCAGTACTTC.

The chain has TRBV28 and TRBJ2-3; 8 positions match TRBD2. V dropped 5 bases and J dropped 1; count of bases not matched to a gene: 8. Germline-derived CDR1 and CDR2 are MDHEN and SYDVKM. CDR3 size: 16 residues. The CDR3 DNA is TGTGCCAGCAGTGCCAACCCGGGACTAGGCACAGATACGCAGTATTTT. This gives the protein CASSANPGLGTDTQYF.

The rearrangement links TRBV30 to TRBJ2-5; the D is unclear. The CDR3 is 16 residues long. V shed 0 bases and J shed 2 bases, with 16 bases lying between them. CDR1 and CDR2 (germline): GTSNPN, SVGIG (reference sequence). CDR3 sequence reads: CAWSVPRQAWQETQYF. CDR3 DNA: TGTGCCTGGAGTGTACCCCGCCAGGCCTGGCAAGAGACCCAGTACTTC. Full variable domain (missing parts from reference TRBV30 and TRBJ2-5): SQTIHQWPATLVQPVGSPLSLECTVEGTSNPNLYWYRQAAGRGLQLLFYSVGIGQISSEVPQNLSASRPQDRQFILSSKKLLLSDSGFYLCAWSVPRQAWQETQYFGPGTRLLVL.

V gene TRBV5-1 combines with J gene TRBJ2-2; D unclear. The V gene lost 2 bases and the J gene lost 3 bases, with 11 bases spanning the gap. Looked up from germline, CDR1 is SGHRS and CDR2 is YFSETQ. This CDR3 contains 15 residues. The CDR3 reads CASSLRTSDTGELFF. The CDR3 coding sequence is TGCGCCAGCAGCTTACGGACGTCGGACACCGGGGAGCTGTTTTTT. Using reference TRBV5-1 and TRBJ2-2 for the parts outside the CDR3, the full variable domain is KAGVTQTPRYLIKTRGQQVTLSCSPISGHRSVSWYQQTPGQGLQFLFEYFSETQRNKGNFPGRFSGRQFSNSRSEMNVSTLELGDSALYLCASSLRTSDTGELFFGEGSRLTVL.

V gene TRBV11-2 combines with J gene TRBJ1-2; D possibly corresponds to TRBD1 (5 bases). The CDR3 extends over 15 amino acids. Germline CDR1 and CDR2: SGHAT and FQNNGV. Trimming took 2 bases from V and 3 from J, leaving 13 bases between them. Here the CDR3 reads CASSLSPTVDYGYTF. The CDR3 nucleotides read TGTGCCAGCAGCTTATCACCGACAGTGGACTATGGCTACACCTTC.

This chain uses TRBV19 with TRBJ2-1; D is undetermined. Trimming took 7 bases from V and 16 from J, leaving 17 bases between them. The CDR3 consists of 11 residues. Germline CDR1 and CDR2: LNHDA and SQIVND (reference sequence). This chain's CDR3 is CASTNGFISFF. The CDR3 bases are TGTGCCAGTACTAACGGTTTCATTAGCTTCTTC.

This clone was counted between two and nine times. The chain employs TRBV19 and TRBJ1-4; a possible D gene is TRBD1 (6 bases). Trimming stripped 3 bases from V and 5 bases from J, with 7 bases between. The CDR3 contains 13 residues. The germline V gene encodes CDR1 LNHDA and CDR2 SQIVND (reference sequence). CDR3 loop: CASSIDRNEKLFF. As DNA, the CDR3 is TGTGCCAGTAGTATCGACAGGAATGAAAAACTGTTTTTT. Full variable domain (outside the CDR3, taken from reference TRBV19 and TRBJ1-4): DGGITQSPKYLFRKEGQNVTLSCEQNLNHDAMYWYRQDPGQGLRLIYYSQIVNDFQKGDIAEGYSVSREKKESFPLTVTSAQKNPTAFYLCASSIDRNEKLFFGSGTQLSVL.

The chain combines TRBV16 with TRBJ1-2, with D perhaps matching TRBD1 (6 bases). V lost 5 bases to trimming and J lost 4 bases, with 14 bases between them. Germline V CDR1 and CDR2: KGHSY, FQNENV. CDR3 length equals 14 residues. CDR3 region: CASSSHRVRYGYTF. The CDR3 nucleotides read TGTGCCAGCAGCTCTCACAGGGTTCGCTATGGCTACACCTTC.